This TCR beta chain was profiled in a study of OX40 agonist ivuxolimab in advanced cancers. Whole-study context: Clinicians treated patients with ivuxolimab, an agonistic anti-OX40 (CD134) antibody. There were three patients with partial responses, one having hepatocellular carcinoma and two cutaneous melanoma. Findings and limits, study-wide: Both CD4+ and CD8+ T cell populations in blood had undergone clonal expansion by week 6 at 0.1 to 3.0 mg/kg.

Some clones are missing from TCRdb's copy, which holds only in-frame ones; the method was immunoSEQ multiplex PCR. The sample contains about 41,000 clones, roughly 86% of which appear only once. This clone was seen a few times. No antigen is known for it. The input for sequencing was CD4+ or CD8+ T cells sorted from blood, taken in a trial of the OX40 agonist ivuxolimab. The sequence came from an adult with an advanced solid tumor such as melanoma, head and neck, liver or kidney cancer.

The CDR3 is CASSDPVQNQPQHF. CDR3 sequence (DNA): TGTGCCAGCAGTGATCCAGTGCAAAATCAGCCCCAGCATTTT. The chain is built from TRBV6-4 and TRBJ1-5, with D unclear. The V and J ends lost 3 bases and 4 bases respectively, with 10 bases between them. Germline CDR1 and CDR2: MRHNA and SNTAGT. This CDR3 region has 14 residues.